This record covers a single T cell receptor beta chain. These data come from a study of CXCR3-negative and CXCR3-positive naive CD8 T cells. Libraries of TRB cDNA were made by 5' RACE and carried UMIs. TCRdb re-called the 5' RACE reads, yielding one record per CDR3 amino acid sequence without DNA. The sample table sets out around 24,000 distinct CDR3 sequences. CDR3 length: 13 residues. Germline-derived CDR1 and CDR2 are SGHRS and YFSETQ. This receptor was identified in a human donor in good health. Some clones in this sample may be carry-over from other donors' samples. Sequenced input: naive CXCR3- CD8+ T cells from blood. Regarding subset: CD45RO-CCR7+CD27+CD95- naive CD8+ T cells lacking CXCR3 (TNR3-). This rearrangement joins TRBV5-1 to TRBJ2-3. CDR3 region: CASSWRLEDTQYF.